Listed below are T cell receptor beta chains from one sample, sequenced in a study of beta chain features in type 1 diabetes. Repertoires were generated with immunoSEQ multiplex PCR, while TCRdb's copy carries only in-frame clones and drops some. The table has approximately 70,000 clones, roughly 50% seen once. Sequencing was done on a sample of central memory CD4+ T cells from blood. These receptors came from a young man with type 1 diabetes. Both conserved end residues are trimmed from each CDR3.

V gene | CDR3 protein
TRBV13 | ASTHQGAGELF
TRBV11-2 | ASSFIQPSGELF
TRBV2 | ASSEASYEQY
TRBV30 | AWRPTSRGPGEQY
TRBV7-2 | ASSLGDRANEQF
TRBV19 | ASSIVGEGRPGANVLT
TRBV7-2 | ASSLVRASGKETQY
TRBV10-2 | ASSDRGPPDTQY
TRBV29-1 | SVGDRSSGYT
TRBV14 | ASSQERVSEAF
TRBV6-1 | ASQGGGKRDEQF
TRBV5-1 | ASAKRGSGEQETQY
TRBV7-8 | ASSRNRGLAGSDTQY
TRBV7-9 | ASSLASEDQPQH
TRBV2 | ARDGMGENYGYT
TRBV5-1 | ASSLRGDSGGREQY
TRBV27 | ASSSIGGTYEQY
TRBV10-3 | AISGTPGDEQF
TRBV7-2 | ASSRTSGGAEQF
TRBV5-6 | ASSPPGLAGGIQETQY
TRBV6-5 | ASSYDRVNTEAF
TRBV6-4 | ASSELEGITGELF
TRBV6-1 | ASSEALQGGSGQSQH
TRBV19 | ASSIGVSYGYT
TRBV5-1 | ASSVGTASSTDTQY
TRBV5-1 | ASSPGGGLAKNIQY
TRBV19 | ASSIGRGALFDTEAF
TRBV30 | AWSPPGGGQPQH
TRBV5-1 | ASSLAGSLGYEQY
TRBV4-3 | ASSRGQGPNTEAF
TRBV18 | ASSPTGTPASYEQY
TRBV4-1 | ASSYGQGLNTEAF
TRBV7-8 | ASSLGSGFTDTQY
TRBV19 | ASRGGGNTIY
TRBV11-2 | ASSLGSGGAGKTQY
TRBV6-1 | ASSEAWGGAYEQY
TRBV5-8 | ASSQRGTGNYEQY
TRBV5-1 | ASLLVQIKTRLAEGPSYEQY
TRBV9 | ASSERRRGGPYEQY
TRBV6-5 | ASSAEGFGQPQH
TRBV10-2 | ASSVLGYEQY
TRBV2 | ASSESVNQETQY
TRBV18 | ASSLQLAGGYLEDTQY
TRBV7-2 | ASSPSGNTDTQY
TRBV29-1 | SVEEEQGYYGYT
TRBV7-9 | ASVRLVADTQY
TRBV2 | ASSPTGGVPVAQH
TRBV29-1 | SERRGHTEAF
TRBV6-6 | ASYSGNSYGYT
TRBV18 | ASSPTQGGTEAF
TRBV4-1 | ASSRGTSGEATQY
TRBV11-3 | ASSLAAGLEAF
TRBV30 | AWSVQAGGGQPQH
TRBV27 | ASSSGGRDQPQH
TRBV7-9 | ASSATSGSHYEQY
TRBV5-4 | ASSHTGSPLH
TRBV15 | ATSRDRKGGEQY